Presented here are 20 T cell receptor beta chains from one specimen sequenced in a study of control samples from healthy donors and cancer patients. TCRdb's copy holds only in-frame clones and misses some; the assay was immunoSEQ multiplex PCR. The sample shows fewer than 90,000 clones, 90% to 95% of them seen only once. Material for sequencing was blood. These receptors were taken from a middle-aged woman in good health.

The chain combines TRBV11-2 with TRBJ2-2; D possibly uses TRBD1 or TRBD2 (6 bases each). Germline V gene sequence: CDR1 SGHAT, CDR2 FQNNGV. The CDR3 length is 16 residues. Trimming pared 3 bases from V and 4 bases from J, leaving 15 bases between. CDR3 loop: CASSFEGGLTTGELFF. The CDR3 nucleotides read TGTGCCAGCAGCTTCGAGGGGGGTTTGACCACCGGGGAGCTGTTTTTT.

The V call is TRBV10-2, the J call TRBJ2-1; D not certain. The CDR3 sequence is 11 residues long. CDR1 is WSHSY, CDR2 SAAADI, per germline. V lost 5 bases and J 5 bases, leaving 4 bases between the germline ends. CDR3 in amino acids: CASSPDNEQFF. In nucleotides, the CDR3 is TGCGCCAGCAGTCCAGACAATGAGCAGTTCTTC.

The rearrangement joins TRBV10-3 to TRBJ1-1; D ambiguous. V was cut by 0 bases and J by 5 bases, with 7 bases left in between. The CDR3 spans 13 residues. Per germline, CDR1 ENHRY and CDR2 SYGVKD. The CDR3 is CAISESGRTEAFF. The CDR3 DNA reads TGTGCCATCAGTGAGTCGGGTCGGACTGAAGCTTTCTTT.

This chain links TRBV4-1 with TRBJ2-1, with no clear D. This CDR3 is 12 amino acids long. Trimming cost V 5 bases and J 6 bases, with 8 bases left between them. CDR1 and CDR2 (germline): MGHRA, YSYEKL. The CDR3 sequence: CASSKRPNEQFF. In nucleotides, the CDR3 is TGCGCCAGCAGCAAGCGCCCCAATGAGCAGTTCTTC.

This chain connects TRBV4-3 to TRBJ1-2, with 7 bases matching TRBD1. The CDR3 is 16 residues long. V lost 3 bases to trimming and J lost 6 bases; unmatched junction nucleotides: 13. The germline CDR1 and CDR2 sequences are LGHNA and YSLEER. The CDR3 loop is CASSQMLTGRYDGYTF. DNA of the CDR3: TGCGCCAGCAGCCAGATGTTGACAGGGAGGTACGATGGCTACACCTTC.

The chain couples TRBV2 to TRBJ2-7; D gene unclear. With 4 bases removed from V and 6 bases from J, the gap between germline ends came to 10 bases. CDR1 SNHLY and CDR2 FYNNEI come from the germline V gene. The CDR3 spans 12 residues. The CDR3 sequence is CASSAQVGEQYF. The CDR3 DNA reads TGTGCCAGCAGTGCCCAGGTCGGCGAGCAGTACTTC.

The CDR3 sequence is CAWSVGGYGYTF. DNA of the CDR3: TGTGCCTGGAGTGTTGGAGGCTATGGCTACACCTTC. V usage is TRBV30 and J usage is TRBJ1-2; D ambiguous. The CDR3 runs 12 residues. Per the germline V gene, CDR1 is GTSNPN and CDR2 is SVGIG (reference sequence). V lost 0 bases to trimming and J lost 4 bases, with 6 bases between them.

V usage is TRBV5-1 and J usage is TRBJ1-1; TRBD1 agrees at 7 bases. This CDR3 region has 16 residues. The J segment lost 5 bases and the V segment lost 1 base, leaving 11 bases of the junction unmatched. Germline-derived CDR1 and CDR2 are SGHRS and YFSETQ. DNA for the CDR3: TGCGCCAGCAGCTTGAATCAGGGGGGCCCGGGAACTGAAGCTTTCTTT. Translating gives CASSLNQGGPGTEAFF.

The J gene is TRBJ1-3, the V gene TRBV5-1; TRBD1 is a possible D gene (6 bases). This CDR3 has 17 residues. V shed 0 bases and J shed 0 bases, with 13 bases lying between them. Germline CDR1 and CDR2: SGHRS and YFSETQ. This CDR3 is CASSLEGGVLSGNTIYF. The CDR3 DNA sequence: TGCGCCAGCAGCTTGGAGGGGGGCGTTCTCTCTGGAAACACCATATATTTT.

The V call is TRBV2, the J call TRBJ2-2, with D perhaps matching TRBD2 (5 bases). The ends were cut back, 8 bases at V and 2 bases at J, with 12 bases in the middle. CDR3 length equals 14 residues. Germline V CDR1 and CDR2: SNHLY, FYNNEI. The DNA of the CDR3 is TGTGCCAGCTTTGGGAGTGGTAACACCGGGGAGCTGTTTTTT. It codes for CASFGSGNTGELFF. Based on the CDR3 plus reference TRBV2 and TRBJ2-2, the full variable domain is EPEVTQTPSHQVTQMGQEVILRCVPISNHLYFYWYRQILGQKVEFLVSFYNNEISEKSEIFDDQFSVERPDGSNFTLKIRSTKLEDSAMYFCASFGSGNTGELFFGEGSRLTVL.

V gene TRBV4-3 combines with J gene TRBJ2-7, with 11 bases identical to TRBD2. Per the germline V gene, CDR1 is LGHNA and CDR2 is YSLEER. J was trimmed by 7 bases and V by 3 bases; bases with no gene match: 8. The CDR3 spans 15 residues. In nucleotides, the CDR3 is TGCGCCAGCAGCCAGGTGGGGACTAGCGGTGGGGAGCAGTACTTC. It is translated as CASSQVGTSGGEQYF.

The J gene is TRBJ1-2, the V gene TRBV5-1; D gene uncertain. Germline-derived CDR1 and CDR2 are SGHRS and YFSETQ. The CDR3 has 13 residues. V dropped 0 bases and J dropped 6 bases, with 9 bases sitting between them. Here the CDR3 reads CASSLGWQDGYTF. As DNA, the CDR3 is TGCGCCAGCAGCTTGGGCTGGCAGGATGGCTACACCTTC. The whole variable domain, filled in from reference TRBV5-1 and TRBJ1-2, reads KAGVTQTPRYLIKTRGQQVTLSCSPISGHRSVSWYQQTPGQGLQFLFEYFSETQRNKGNFPGRFSGRQFSNSRSEMNVSTLELGDSALYLCASSLGWQDGYTFGSGTRLTVV.

The chain employs TRBV15 and TRBJ1-5, with 7 positions matching TRBD1. Germline assignment: CDR1 LNHNV and CDR2 YYDKDF (reference sequence). V shed 9 bases and J 2 bases; nucleotides not matched to a gene: 10. CDR3 size: 15 residues. The CDR3 sequence: CATRDSPSGNQPQHF. The CDR3 DNA reads TGTGCCACACGGGACAGCCCCTCGGGCAATCAGCCCCAGCATTTT.

The chain joins TRBV29-1 to TRBJ2-3; TRBD2 might be the D (6 bases). V lost 2 bases and J 5 bases, leaving 14 bases between the germline ends. CDR3 length equals 14 residues. Germline loops: CDR1 SQVTM, CDR2 ANQGSEA. Written as DNA, the CDR3 is TGCAGCGTTGAAAACCCGGGGGTGGGAGATACGCAGTATTTT. Translated: CSVENPGVGDTQYF.

This chain joins TRBV3-1 (or the pseudogene TRBV3-2) and TRBJ2-2; D remains unclear. The germline V gene has CDR1 LGHDT and CDR2 YNNKEL (reference sequence). V was trimmed by 2 bases and J by 1 base, leaving 8 bases between them. The CDR3 has 15 residues. In DNA form, the CDR3 reads TGTGCCAGCAGCCAAAGGCACGGGAACACCGGGGAGCTGTTTTTT. The encoded protein is CASSQRHGNTGELFF.

In this sample, this clone turned up once. The chain uses TRBV18 and TRBJ2-7; 7 bases fit TRBD2. The CDR3 is 14 amino acids. Germline V gives CDR1 KGHSH, CDR2 LQKENI. V lost 4 bases and J lost 0; bases outside the gene matches: 3. The CDR3 region has the DNA TGTGCCAGCTCACAGGGGAGGGCCTCCTACGAGCAGTACTTC. This gives the protein CASSQGRASYEQYF.

The rearrangement joins TRBV12-3 or TRBV12-4 to TRBJ1-1, with D possibly matching TRBD1 (5 bases). The CDR3 consists of 13 residues. V dropped 5 bases and J dropped 3 bases, with 10 bases sitting between them. The CDR3: CASSIDSDTEAFF. The CDR3 coding sequence is TGTGCCAGCAGTATAGACAGTGACACTGAAGCTTTCTTT.

The CDR3 coding sequence is TGTGCCAGCAGCTTCGGGCGTTTCTACGAGCAGTACTTC. It translates to CASSFGRFYEQYF. The chain has TRBV7-2 and TRBJ2-7; D is ambiguous. The CDR3 sequence is 13 residues long. Trimming cost V 3 bases and J 3 bases, with 9 bases left between them. Germline V gene lookup returns CDR1 SGHTA and CDR2 FQGNSA. The complete variable domain, with remaining parts taken from reference TRBV7-2 and TRBJ2-7, reads GAGVSQSPSNKVTEKGKDVELRCDPISGHTALYWYRQSLGQGLEFLIYFQGNSAPDKSGLPSDRFSAERTGGSVSTLTIQRTQQEDSAVYLCASSFGRFYEQYFGPGTRLTVT.

The chain uses TRBV3-1 (or the pseudogene TRBV3-2) and TRBJ1-1; D gene unclear. The CDR3 has 12 amino acids. Trimming removed 3 bases at V and 0 bases at J, with 2 bases between. Germline V gene lookup returns CDR1 LGHDT and CDR2 YNNKEL (reference sequence). The CDR3 DNA is TGTGCCAGCAGCCACTTGAACACTGAAGCTTTCTTT. Amino acid sequence: CASSHLNTEAFF.

The V and J genes are TRBV5-1 and TRBJ1-4; 9 nucleotides match TRBD1. Germline CDR1 reads SGHRS; CDR2 reads YFSETQ. The CDR3 is 16 amino acids. V dropped 4 bases and J dropped 6; count of bases not matched to a gene: 10. The CDR3 DNA is TGCGCCAGCAGCCAAGGGGACAGGGCTGATCATGAAAAACTGTTTTTT. It translates to CASSQGDRADHEKLFF.